This T cell receptor (beta chain) was sequenced during a study of shared clonotypes between healthy human individuals. J was trimmed by 8 bases and V by 10 bases; bases with no gene match: 10. The CDR3 loop spans 13 amino acids. Germline CDR1 SGHTA, CDR2 FQGNSA. TCRdb keeps only in-frame clones here, not all; method: immunoSEQ multiplex PCR. The profile shows 2 million to 3 million clones, approximately 90% of them singletons. Sequenced: naive CD4+ T cells sorted from blood. Indicated subset: CD45RA+ positively selected. This sequence originates from a man younger than 30 in good health. The chain carries TRBV7-2 and TRBJ2-1; the match to TRBD1 covers 8 bases. The CDR3 DNA follows: TGTGCCACCTCGTCCCAGGGGGCCGATGAGCAGTTCTTC. The encoded protein is CATSSQGADEQFF.